These 9 T cell receptor beta chains came from one sample sequenced in a study of blood T cell repertoires in COVID-19. The assay was immunoSEQ multiplex PCR, and TCRdb's table has in-frame clones only and misses some. This repertoire shows tens of thousands of clones, approximately 90% found once; its top ten account for 15% to 20%. The specimen was peripheral blood. The receptors were sampled from a man in his 70s with active COVID-19.

The rearrangement links TRBV11-3 to TRBJ1-2; D is undetermined. This CDR3 has 13 amino acids. V was clipped by 1 base and J by 7 bases, with 10 bases between them. CDR1 is SGHNT, CDR2 YENEEA, per germline. CDR3 sequence: CASSLGSGGGYTF. CDR3 in DNA: TGTGCCAGCAGCTTAGGGTCTGGAGGTGGCTACACCTTC.

This chain connects TRBV30 to TRBJ2-3; D is unclear. The CDR3 has 16 amino acids. Germline V gene lookup returns CDR1 GTSNPN and CDR2 SVGIG (reference sequence). Trimming took off 0 bases at V and 4 bases at J, with 17 bases between the two ends. CDR3 in amino acids: CAWSVTTSSGADTQYF. In DNA form, the CDR3 reads TGTGCCTGGAGTGTCACTACCTCTAGTGGTGCAGATACGCAGTATTTT.

This chain links TRBV29-1 with TRBJ2-7, with a weak D call TRBD1 (5 bases). The CDR3 sequence is 11 residues long. Germline CDR1 reads SQVTM; CDR2 reads ANQGSEA. The V and J ends lost 4 bases and 4 bases respectively, with 8 bases between them. Written as DNA, the CDR3 is TGCAGCGTTGGCAGGGATTACGAGCAGTACTTC. Translated: CSVGRDYEQYF.

This clone was recorded once. The chain recombines TRBV10-3 with TRBJ2-3; 16 nucleotides align to TRBD2. This CDR3 comprises 17 residues. Germline trimming cut 6 bases from V and 4 bases from J; bases unmatched to any gene: 7. CDR1 is ENHRY and CDR2 is SYGVKD in the germline V gene. The CDR3 spells CAISEGLAGGLADTQYF. CDR3 coding DNA: TGTGCCATCAGCGAGGGACTAGCGGGGGGGCTCGCAGATACGCAGTATTTT.

The chain couples TRBV18 to TRBJ2-7; D is undetermined. The CDR3 runs 12 residues. V lost 3 bases, J lost 2 bases, and 5 bases lay in between. Germline V gives CDR1 KGHSH, CDR2 LQKENI. CDR3 amino acids: CASSPRPYEQYF. As DNA, the CDR3 is TGTGCCAGCTCACCGCGCCCCTACGAGCAGTACTTC.

This chain uses TRBV29-1 with TRBJ2-1; 7 nucleotides match TRBD2. Losses at the gene ends were 0 bases for V and 3 bases for J; bases not matched to a gene: 8. CDR3 length: 16 amino acids. Germline V gene sequence: CDR1 SQVTM, CDR2 ANQGSEA. CDR3 amino acids: CSVEDLGGSNYNEQFF. CDR3 nucleotide sequence: TGCAGCGTTGAAGATCTGGGGGGGAGTAACTACAATGAGCAGTTCTTC.

The rearrangement uses TRBV7-6 and TRBJ2-2; no clear D. This CDR3 region has 12 residues. Trimming left V 5 bases short and J 7 bases short, with 8 bases between. Germline V gene data show CDR1 as SGHVS and CDR2 as FNYEAQ. CDR3 bases: TGTGCCAGCAGCCCCTTTTACGGGGAGCTGTTTTTT. Translating it yields CASSPFYGELFF.

This chain joins TRBV5-1 and TRBJ2-7, with D perhaps TRBD1 (6 bases). CDR1 is SGHRS and CDR2 is YFSETQ in the germline V gene. Trimming stripped 4 bases from V and 0 bases from J, with 8 bases between. This CDR3 has 13 residues. CDR3 coding DNA: TGCGCCAGCAGCCGGACAGCCTCCTACGAGCAGTACTTC. Translation: CASSRTASYEQYF.

The rearrangement uses TRBV5-1 and TRBJ2-7; 10 nucleotides match TRBD2. V dropped 3 bases and J dropped 3; count of bases not matched to a gene: 6. The germline CDR1 and CDR2 sequences are SGHRS and YFSETQ. The CDR3 contains 15 residues. The CDR3 spells CASSSSGGNLYEQYF. The CDR3 region has the DNA TGCGCCAGCAGCTCTAGCGGGGGAAACCTCTACGAGCAGTACTTC.